The T cell receptor beta chain described here comes from a study of blood T cell repertoires in COVID-19. Study summary: Sites in the United States, Italy and Spain provided acute and convalescent COVID-19 samples. Sources were T cells, B-cell-depleted T cells, or PBMCs; the material itself was cDNA or gDNA.

This clone was observed a single time. Per the original methods: Researchers report that nucleated cell counts were estimated from reference gene primer amplification. The assay was immunoSEQ multiplex PCR, and TCRdb's table has in-frame clones only and misses some. That table supplies the V and J calls and clone size; D and trimming were determined from the DNA. The sample holds approximately 92,000 clones, about 71% seen once. There are 16 residues in the CDR3. Germline V lookup: CDR1 MDHEN, CDR2 SYDVKM. Germline trimming cut 11 bases from V and 0 bases from J; bases unmatched to any gene: 10. V and J are TRBV28 and TRBJ2-3, with 11 bases lining up with TRBD2. The source material was peripheral blood. This sequence originates from a woman in her sixties in a cohort sampled during active or convalescent COVID-19. The DNA of the CDR3 is TGTGCCGCGGGACTAGCGGAAATTCCTAGCACAGATACGCAGTATTTT. It specifies CAAGLAEIPSTDTQYF.